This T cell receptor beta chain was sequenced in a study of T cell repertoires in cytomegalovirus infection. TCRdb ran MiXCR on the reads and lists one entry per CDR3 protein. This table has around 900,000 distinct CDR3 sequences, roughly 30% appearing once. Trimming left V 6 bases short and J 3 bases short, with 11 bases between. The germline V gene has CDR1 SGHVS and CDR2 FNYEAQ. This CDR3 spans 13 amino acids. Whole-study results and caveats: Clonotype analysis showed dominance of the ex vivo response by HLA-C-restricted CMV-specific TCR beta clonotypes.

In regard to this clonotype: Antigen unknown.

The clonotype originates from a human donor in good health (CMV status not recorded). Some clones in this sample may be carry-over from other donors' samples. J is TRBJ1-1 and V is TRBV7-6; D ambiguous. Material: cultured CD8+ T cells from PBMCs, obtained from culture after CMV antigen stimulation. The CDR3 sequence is CASSSNFDTEAFF. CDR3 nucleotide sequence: TGTGCCAGCAGTTCTAACTTTGACACTGAAGCTTTCTTT.